This is a list of T cell receptor beta chains from one sample in a study of blood T cell repertoires in COVID-19. Repertoires were generated with immunoSEQ multiplex PCR, while TCRdb's copy carries only in-frame clones and drops some. The table shows tens of thousands of clones, with roughly 91% occurring only once. Sequenced input: peripheral blood. These receptor sequences come from an older woman with active COVID-19. CDR3s include the opening cysteine and the closing phenylalanine or tryptophan. D genes are given only for firm matches. Rows give clone size only sometimes, using once, few, many, or a class for an expanded clone.

V	D	length	J	size	CDR3	DNA
TRBV4-2	.	14	TRBJ1-5	.	CASSQVGGDQPQHF	TGTGCCAGCAGCCAAGTTGGGGGCGATCAGCCCCAGCATTTT
TRBV6-5	.	11	TRBJ1-1	.	CASIRNTEAFF	TGTGCCAGCATCAGGAACACTGAAGCTTTCTTT
TRBV14	.	17	TRBJ1-3	.	CASSQAPGVLPGNTIYF	TGTGCCAGCAGCCAGGCACCAGGGGTACTCCCTGGAAACACCATATATTTT
TRBV7-9	.	15	TRBJ2-1	.	CASSSHGSSYNEQFF	TGTGCCAGCAGCTCTCATGGGAGCTCCTACAATGAGCAGTTCTTC
TRBV30	.	15	TRBJ2-3	.	CACLAWDSSTDTQYF	TGTGCCTGTCTAGCTTGGGATTCTAGCACAGATACGCAGTATTTT
TRBV28	TRBD1	15	TRBJ1-1	.	CASRTYRGRRTEAFF	TGTGCCAGCAGGACTTACAGGGGACGGCGGACTGAAGCTTTCTTT
TRBV29-1	.	12	TRBJ2-7	.	CSVSESSYEQYF	TGCAGCGTTTCTGAGAGCTCCTACGAGCAGTACTTC
TRBV28	.	12	TRBJ1-3	.	CASKGVGNTIYF	TGTGCCAGCAAAGGGGTAGGAAACACCATATATTTT
TRBV3-1/TRBV3-2	.	14	TRBJ1-2	.	CASSQDNSPRGYTF	TGTGCCAGCAGCCAAGACAACAGCCCTCGAGGCTACACCTTC
TRBV10-2	.	15	TRBJ1-1	.	CASSEPDRTNTEAFF	TGCGCCAGCAGTGAACCCGACAGAACGAACACTGAAGCTTTCTTT
TRBV19	.	14	TRBJ1-2	.	CASSMGQANYGYTF	TGTGCCAGTAGTATGGGCCAGGCTAACTATGGCTACACCTTC
TRBV7-8	TRBD1	15	TRBJ2-1	.	CASSLETGDGNEQFF	TGTGCCAGCAGCTTAGAGACAGGGGATGGCAATGAGCAGTTCTTC
TRBV7-3	TRBD2	16	TRBJ2-3	.	CASSSGLAGSTDTQYF	TGTGCCAGCAGCTCCGGACTAGCGGGAAGCACAGATACGCAGTATTTT
TRBV5-4	TRBD1	14	TRBJ2-5	.	CASSFVGQGETQYF	TGTGCCAGCAGCTTCGTAGGACAGGGGGAGACCCAGTACTTC
TRBV18	.	15	TRBJ1-5	.	CASSPTGVWNQPQHF	TGTGCCAGCTCACCTACGGGGGTCTGGAATCAGCCCCAGCATTTT
TRBV19	.	15	TRBJ1-1	.	CASSPTNRVYTEAFF	TGTGCCAGTAGTCCCACCAACAGGGTTTACACTGAAGCTTTCTTT
TRBV5-6	TRBD1	16	TRBJ1-6	.	CASSQGQGINNSPLHF	TGTGCCAGCAGCCAGGGACAGGGAATTAATAATTCACCCCTCCACTTT
TRBV9	TRBD2	16	TRBJ2-5	.	CASSVAGTSGQETQYF	TGTGCCAGCAGCGTAGCTGGGACTAGCGGACAAGAGACCCAGTACTTC
TRBV19	TRBD2	15	TRBJ2-3	.	CASSIAGGQTDTQYF	TGTGCCAGTAGTATCGCGGGGGGGCAAACAGATACGCAGTATTTT
TRBV9	TRBD1	15	TRBJ2-7	few	CASSVFPGQGYEQYF	TGTGCCAGCAGCGTGTTCCCGGGACAGGGGTACGAGCAGTACTTC
TRBV27	.	13	TRBJ1-1	.	CASSVSRNTEAFF	TGTGCCAGCTCGGTATCGCGGAACACTGAAGCTTTCTTT
TRBV6-5	.	15	TRBJ2-2	.	CASRPGRGDTGELFF	TGTGCCAGCAGACCCGGACGGGGAGACACCGGGGAGCTGTTTTTT
TRBV7-8	.	12	TRBJ1-2	.	CASSLGSQGLAF	TGTGCCAGCAGCTTAGGTTCGCAGGGGTTAGCCTTC
TRBV5-1	.	14	TRBJ2-3	.	CASSLDGGTGTQYF	TGCGCCAGCAGCTTGGATGGGGGGACGGGTACGCAGTATTTT
TRBV11-2	TRBD2	15	TRBJ2-2	once	CASSFTGGSTGELFF	TGTGCCAGCAGCTTCACCGGGGGGAGCACCGGGGAGCTGTTTTTT
TRBV5-1	TRBD1	14	TRBJ1-1	.	CASSWDRRNTEAFF	TGCGCCAGCAGCTGGGACAGGAGGAACACTGAAGCTTTCTTT
TRBV19	.	13	TRBJ2-3	.	CASSPTAVDTQYF	TGTGCCAGTAGTCCTACCGCCGTAGATACGCAGTATTTT
TRBV5-6	.	14	TRBJ2-7	.	CASSFRALSYEQYF	TGTGCCAGCAGCTTCAGGGCCCTGTCCTACGAGCAGTACTTC
TRBV25-1	.	14	TRBJ1-2	.	CASSEFGRSYGYTF	TGTGCCAGCAGTGAATTTGGCAGGTCCTATGGCTACACCTTC
TRBV6-5	TRBD1	13	TRBJ1-1	.	CASTLSTGTVIFF	TGTGCCAGCACCCTATCCACCGGGACAGTAATCTTCTTT
TRBV7-8	TRBD1	17	TRBJ2-4	.	CASSADRGWEAKNIQYF	TGTGCCAGCAGCGCGGACAGGGGGTGGGAAGCCAAAAACATTCAGTACTTC
TRBV7-9	.	16	TRBJ2-1	.	CASSSTDSRTSNEQFF	TGTGCCAGCAGCTCGACGGACAGTCGTACTAGTAATGAGCAGTTCTTC
TRBV5-1	TRBD1	14	TRBJ2-5	.	CASSGGTGWETQYF	TGCGCCAGCAGCGGGGGGACAGGGTGGGAGACCCAGTACTTC
TRBV14	.	14	TRBJ1-1	.	CASSQQNMGGWTFF	TGTGCCAGCAGCCAACAAAATATGGGGGGATGGACTTTCTTT
TRBV4-1	TRBD2	18	TRBJ2-7	few	CASSHSVLAGALPREQYF	TGCGCCAGCAGCCATAGTGTCCTAGCGGGGGCCCTTCCTAGGGAGCAGTACTTC
TRBV10-1	TRBD1	14	TRBJ2-4	.	CASSAGGTKNIQYF	TGCGCCAGCAGTGCAGGGGGAACCAAAAACATTCAGTACTTC
TRBV9	.	17	TRBJ1-2	.	CASSASLDGGYGYGYTF	TGTGCCAGCAGCGCCAGCCTGGACGGGGGGTACGGCTATGGCTACACCTTC
TRBV7-8	.	15	TRBJ2-6	.	CASSLRGSGANVLTF	TGTGCCAGCAGTCTAAGGGGCTCTGGGGCCAACGTCCTGACTTTC
TRBV18	TRBD1	16	TRBJ2-5	.	CASSRETGGYSETQYF	TGTGCCAGCTCACGAGAGACAGGGGGTTATTCTGAGACCCAGTACTTC
TRBV7-9	TRBD1	14	TRBJ1-2	.	CASSLVRQGAGYTF	TGTGCCAGCAGCTTAGTAAGACAGGGGGCTGGCTACACCTTC
TRBV5-8	TRBD1	14	TRBJ1-1	.	CASSLLQGRTEAFF	TGTGCCAGCAGTTTGTTACAGGGGAGGACTGAAGCTTTCTTT
TRBV3-1/TRBV3-2	.	12	TRBJ1-1	few	CASSQVATEAFF	TGTGCCAGCAGCCAAGTGGCCACTGAAGCTTTCTTT
TRBV3-1/TRBV3-2	.	13	TRBJ1-1	.	CASSQDSGTEAFF	TGTGCCAGCAGCCAAGATTCAGGCACTGAAGCTTTCTTT
TRBV27	.	18	TRBJ2-3	few	CASSPFSTRTTSTDTQYF	TGTGCCAGCAGTCCTTTTTCAACTAGAACGACTAGCACAGATACGCAGTATTTT
TRBV29-1	.	12	TRBJ1-2	once	CSVEEGRGGYTF	TGCAGCGTTGAAGAGGGGCGCGGAGGCTACACCTTC
TRBV10-3	TRBD2	16	TRBJ2-5	.	CAISFTSGGAVETQYF	TGTGCCATCAGCTTTACTAGCGGGGGGGCCGTGGAGACCCAGTACTTC